This note documents a single TCR beta chain sequence. This clone's antigen is unknown. No clone much larger than this one lies a single base away; base qualities are absent. The immunoSEQ Assay, a bias-controlled multiplex PCR, was used to amplify TCRbeta CDR3 regions from genomic DNA. On the study's bioinformatics: The number of nucleated cells in each sample was estimated from the amplification of reference gene primers within the assay. To quantify the absolute abundance of each unique TCRbeta CDR3 rearrangement, sequence reads were collapsed and filtered. For each sample, productive Simpson clonality was calculated as the square root of Simpson's diversity index over productive rearrangements. Imported from immuneACCESS, the table was reduced by TCRdb to in-frame sequences with V and J called. These copies leave out some clones; in studies compared against another copy, an unresolved V gene accounts for under half, and the cause of the remainder is not known. D and trimming were read from the DNA, whereas the V and J calls and clone size are those reported in that table. This sample holds about 310,000 clones; around 90% were observed only once. Of the sample, 1% is held by the ten largest clones.

This sample was included in a study of blood T cell repertoires in COVID-19 (dated by TCRdb to 2018 to 2020). Turning to the overall study: Collaborator samples came from the United States, Italy and Spain and covered acute and convalescent phases of COVID-19. The prospective study material was composed of cDNA or gDNA derived from T cells, B-cell-depleted T cells, or PBMCs. The dataset comprised deeply sampled blood TCRbeta repertoires from subjects exposed to, actively infected with, or recovered from COVID-19. The repertoires were released in a freely available public database meant as a resource for research on the immune response to SARS-CoV-2. The samples were drawn from the first 160 participants of the ongoing ImmuneRACE study and from 1,200 or so subjects provided by 6 global collaborators. Nearly every sample came with metadata listing a de-identified subject ID, COVID-19 status, age in years and sex. Where HLA class I and class II types were available, the types were taken from metadata supplied by the sample provider, not from assay-based typing.

Results and caveats for the whole study, not just this receptor: How much clinical and demographic metadata was included differed by source and by participant, and the metadata was provided uncurated.

Each collaborating institution followed its own protocols to collect whole blood in K2EDTA tubes. Collaborator samples were shipped for TCRbeta analysis as frozen whole blood, isolated PBMCs, or DNA extracted from either sample type. The germline V gene (reference sequence) specifies WNHNN as CDR1 and SYGVQD as CDR2. The CDR3 has 13 amino acids, counting the end cysteine and phenylalanine. Here the CDR3 DNA is all that survives: 39 bases in frame from base 1. A distance of 7 bases separates the germline ends of V and J, which lose 3 bases and 2 bases respectively. Specimen: peripheral blood. The source of this sequence is a man over 45 with active or convalescent COVID-19. The V and J segments used are TRBV10-1 and TRBJ2-5; D gene: possibly TRBD2, on 5 matching bases. CDR3 sequence: CASSDRGQETQYF. The DNA sequence is given as TGCGCCAGCAGTGACCGGGGACAAGAGACCCAGTACTTC.